This T cell receptor beta chain came from a study of CD8+CD57+ T cells in acquired aplastic anemia. Findings of the study overall: The same twenty-nine CD8+ CDR3 sequences occurred in patients and in controls.

The template used for profiling TCR beta VDJ and CDR3 was genomic DNA. A single record per CDR3 protein comes from TCRdb applying MiXCR to the reads. This sample has around 230,000 distinct CDR3 sequences, with approximately 60% found just once. The CDR3 covers 15 residues. Germline V lookup: CDR1 DFQATT, CDR2 SNEGSKA (reference sequence). The V segment lost 1 base and the J segment 4 bases; nucleotides outside the gene matches: 5. On this clonotype itself: The target antigen is unknown.

The sample taken for sequencing was sorted CD4+, CD8+, or CD8+CD57+ T cells (not recorded which) from PBMCs. The sequence came from a human donor in good health. This rearrangement joins TRBV20-1 to TRBJ2-7; 12 bases fit TRBD2. CDR3 region: CSARGRLAGGYEQYF. DNA of the CDR3: TGCAGTGCTAGAGGTAGGCTAGCGGGGGGGTACGAGCAGTACTTC.